This entry lists 12 T cell receptor beta chains sequenced from one sample in a study of control samples from healthy donors and cancer patients. Sequencing was performed with immunoSEQ multiplex PCR; in TCRdb, only in-frame clones are kept and a portion is missing. The sample has about 150,000 clones; over 90% are singletons. The sequenced sample was PBMCs. Receptors originate from a man between 60 and 75 years old with colorectal cancer.

The rearrangement uses TRBV7-2 and TRBJ1-5, with 8 bases lining up with TRBD1. CDR1 SGHTA and CDR2 FQGNSA come from the germline V gene. This CDR3 has 12 amino acids. V gave up 8 bases and J gave up 7 bases; unmatched junction bases: 4. This chain's CDR3 is CASAGGGQPQHF. CDR3 DNA: TGTGCCAGCGCAGGGGGCGGGCAGCCCCAGCATTTT.

This clone was counted between two and nine times. The J gene is TRBJ2-3, the V gene TRBV19, with D perhaps matching TRBD1 or TRBD2 (5 bases each). This CDR3 has 15 amino acids. Germline V gene lookup returns CDR1 LNHDA and CDR2 SQIVND (reference sequence). V lost 3 bases and J lost 3, with 13 bases in between. In DNA form, the CDR3 reads TGTGCCAGTAGTATGATGGGGGAAGGGACAGATACGCAGTATTTT. Translation: CASSMMGEGTDTQYF.

The genes are TRBV5-5 and TRBJ2-3; unclear D gene. The CDR3 runs 12 residues. From germline, CDR1 is SGHKS and CDR2 YYEKEE (reference sequence). V lost 0 bases to trimming and J lost 9 bases, with 8 bases between them. The CDR3 reads CASSLDFWTQYF. The CDR3 DNA reads TGTGCCAGCAGCTTGGATTTTTGGACGCAGTATTTT.

The J gene is TRBJ1-6, the V gene TRBV29-1; tentatively, D is TRBD1 (5 bases). The CDR3 contains 16 residues. The V and J ends lost 8 bases and 6 bases respectively, with 23 bases between them. Germline V gene sequence: CDR1 SQVTM, CDR2 ANQGSEA. The CDR3 here is CSPEGVVGRVNSPLHF. For the CDR3, the DNA is TGCAGCCCAGAAGGGGTTGTCGGTCGGGTTAATTCACCCCTCCACTTT.

The chain carries TRBV19 and TRBJ1-5; D remains unclear. This CDR3 comprises 17 residues. V gave up 1 base and J gave up 5 bases, with 18 bases separating them. Germline loops: CDR1 LNHDA, CDR2 SQIVND (reference sequence). Written as DNA, the CDR3 is TGTGCCAGTAGTATAGTGCTAATAGGGCAGGTAGATCAGCCCCAGCATTTT. Translating it yields CASSIVLIGQVDQPQHF.

This chain joins TRBV28 and TRBJ1-5, with 8 bases lining up with TRBD1. Germline V gene sequence: CDR1 MDHEN, CDR2 SYDVKM. The CDR3 has 14 residues. V was clipped by 7 bases and J by 7 bases; unmatched bases: 9. For the CDR3, the DNA is TGTGCCAGCAATCTTCCAGGGGGCGGACAGCCCCAGCATTTT. Translating gives CASNLPGGGQPQHF.

The chain couples TRBV7-9 to TRBJ1-3; TRBD1 aligns across 9 bases. The length of the CDR3 is 15 residues. V trimming: 5 bases; J trimming: 1 base; junction bases outside the gene matches: 3. Germline V lookup: CDR1 SEHNR, CDR2 FQNEAQ (reference sequence). The CDR3 nucleotides read TGTGCCAGCAGCGAGACAGGGGGTTCTGGAAACACCATATATTTT. Translation: CASSETGGSGNTIYF.

CDR3 region: CASSYSKGNGDSPLHF. The CDR3 bases are TGTGCCAGCAGTTACTCGAAGGGAAACGGGGATTCACCCCTCCACTTT. This chain links TRBV6-6 with TRBJ1-6; D uncertain. The CDR3 is 16 residues long. Trimming took 0 bases from V and 8 from J, leaving 14 bases between them. Germline CDR1 reads MNHNY; CDR2 reads SVGAGI (reference sequence).

The chain employs TRBV5-1 and TRBJ2-5, with a weak D call TRBD2 (6 bases). Deletions cut 0 bases from V and 4 bases from J, with 7 bases between. The CDR3 covers 13 residues. CDR1 SGHRS and CDR2 YFSETQ come from the germline V gene. The CDR3 is CASSLAGGETQYF. Here the CDR3 DNA reads TGCGCCAGCAGCTTGGCCGGGGGAGAGACCCAGTACTTC.

The rearrangement uses TRBV19 and TRBJ1-1; D is perhaps TRBD1 (5 bases). Trimming took off 6 bases at V and 0 bases at J, with 11 bases between the two ends. The CDR3 consists of 14 residues. Germline assignment: CDR1 LNHDA and CDR2 SQIVND (reference sequence). This CDR3 is CASSPRDLNTEAFF. In DNA form, the CDR3 reads TGTGCCAGTAGCCCCAGGGACCTGAACACTGAAGCTTTCTTT.

The chain is built from TRBV9 and TRBJ1-3; D is unclear. Germline V gives CDR1 SGDLS, CDR2 YYNGEE. The CDR3 consists of 15 residues. Trimming removed 0 bases from V and 0 bases from J, with 7 bases in between. The CDR3 spells CASSVGGSSGNTIYF. CDR3 DNA: TGTGCCAGCAGCGTAGGAGGCAGCTCTGGAAACACCATATATTTT.

This rearrangement joins TRBV6-2 or TRBV6-3 to TRBJ2-5, with TRBD1 identical over 7 bases. This CDR3 spans 16 amino acids. Germline CDR1 reads MNHEY; CDR2 reads SVGEGT. J was trimmed by 2 bases and V by 3 bases; bases with no gene match: 9. The DNA for the CDR3 is TGTGCCAGCAGTTATGGCCCCGGGACAGTACAAGAGACCCAGTACTTC. Residues: CASSYGPGTVQETQYF.